This T cell receptor (beta chain) originates from a study of CD8 T cells in ankylosing spondylitis. In germline, CDR1 is MGHRA, CDR2 YSYEKL. V lost 1 base to trimming and J lost 4 bases; unmatched junction nucleotides: 1. The CDR3 sequence is 15 residues long. Of note for this clonotype: Antigen: not known.

Study-level points and caveats: Ankylosing spondylitis blood seemed to carry a telltale TCR beta motif made of under 10 highly homologous variants. In reactive arthritis synovial fluid and blood, some motif variants had been reported before.

One entry per CDR3 protein results from TCRdb running MiXCR on the 5' RACE reads. The sample lists 150,000 to 200,000 distinct CDR3 sequences, 30% to 40% seen once, with about 6% in the top ten. The clonotype comes from a male donor with ankylosing spondylitis. The chain recombines TRBV4-1 with TRBJ2-1, with TRBD1 matching over 10 bases. Material for sequencing was synovial fluid, either unsorted or a sorted T cell fraction (not recorded which). The CDR3 nucleotides read TGCGCCAGCAGCCAAGGGACAGGGGGGTACAATGAGCAGTTCTTC. Translating it yields CASSQGTGGYNEQFF.